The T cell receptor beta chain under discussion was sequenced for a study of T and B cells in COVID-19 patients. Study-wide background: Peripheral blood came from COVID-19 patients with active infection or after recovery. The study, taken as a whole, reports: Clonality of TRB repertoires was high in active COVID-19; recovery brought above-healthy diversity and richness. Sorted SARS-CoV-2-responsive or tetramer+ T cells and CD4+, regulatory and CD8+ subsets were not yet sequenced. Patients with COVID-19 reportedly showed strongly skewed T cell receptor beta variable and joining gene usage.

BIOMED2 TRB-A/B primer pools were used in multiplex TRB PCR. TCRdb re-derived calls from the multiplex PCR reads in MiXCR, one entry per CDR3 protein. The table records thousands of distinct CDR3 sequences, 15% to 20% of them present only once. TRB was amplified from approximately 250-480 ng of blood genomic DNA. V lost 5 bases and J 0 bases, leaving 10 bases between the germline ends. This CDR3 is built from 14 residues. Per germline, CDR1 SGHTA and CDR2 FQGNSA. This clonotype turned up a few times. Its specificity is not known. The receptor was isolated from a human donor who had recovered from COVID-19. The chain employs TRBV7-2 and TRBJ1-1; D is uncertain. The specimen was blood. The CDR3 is CASSLPDMNTEAFF. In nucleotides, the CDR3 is TGTGCCAGCAGCCTGCCAGACATGAACACTGAAGCTTTCTTT.